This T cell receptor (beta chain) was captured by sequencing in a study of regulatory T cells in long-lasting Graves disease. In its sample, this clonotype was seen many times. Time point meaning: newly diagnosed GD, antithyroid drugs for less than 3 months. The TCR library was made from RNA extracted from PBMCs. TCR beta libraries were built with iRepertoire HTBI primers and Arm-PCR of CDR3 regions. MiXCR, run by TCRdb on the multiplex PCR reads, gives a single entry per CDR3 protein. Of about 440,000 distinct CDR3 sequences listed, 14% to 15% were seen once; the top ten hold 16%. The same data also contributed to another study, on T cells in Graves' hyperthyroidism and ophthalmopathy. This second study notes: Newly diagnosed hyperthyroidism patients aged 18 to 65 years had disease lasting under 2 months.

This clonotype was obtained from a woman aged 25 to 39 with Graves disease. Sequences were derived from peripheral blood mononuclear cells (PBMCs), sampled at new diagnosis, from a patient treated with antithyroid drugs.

This chain's CDR3 is CASSSSWELEKTQYF. The CDR3 bases are TGTGCCAGCAGTTCCTCGTGGGAGTTGGAGAAAACCCAGTACTTC. This chain uses TRBV27 with TRBJ2-5; possibly TRBD2 for D (5 bases). The CDR3 spans 15 residues. Germline lookup yields CDR1 MNHEY and CDR2 SMNVEV (reference sequence). Trimming left V 4 bases short and J 8 bases short, with 20 bases between.